Following are 5 T cell receptor beta chains from one sample sequenced in a study of human CD4 T cells and Enterobacteriaceae. TCRdb's copy holds only in-frame clones and misses some; the assay was immunoSEQ multiplex PCR. The sample shows about 25,000 clones, about 82% of them seen only once. All CD4+ cells other than CD45RA+CCR7+CD95- naive cells were sorted as memory, over 95% pure. Sequencing was done on a sample of memory CD4+ T cells from blood. The source of these receptors is a human donor in good health.

The chain uses TRBV6-4 and TRBJ1-3; D call uncertain. Germline V CDR1 and CDR2: MRHNA, SNTAGT. The CDR3 loop spans 13 amino acids. V was pared by 3 bases and J by 3 bases, with 6 bases between. The CDR3 bases are TGTGCCAGCAGTGATAGGGTTGGAAACACCATATATTTT. Protein sequence: CASSDRVGNTIYF.

In this sample, this clone turned up a few times. V and J are TRBV6-1 and TRBJ1-1; maybe TRBD1 (6 bases). V was pared by 5 bases and J by 3 bases, with 10 bases between. Germline CDR1 is MNHNS and CDR2 is SASEGT. CDR3 size: 13 residues. Here the CDR3 DNA reads TGTGCCAGCAGTCTACAGGGATACACTGAAGCTTTCTTT. This codes for CASSLQGYTEAFF.

V is TRBV7-8 and J is TRBJ2-3; D gene uncertain. Trimming took off 2 bases at V and 0 bases at J, with 12 bases between the two ends. Germline assignment: CDR1 SGHVS and CDR2 FQNEAQ. This CDR3 has 16 amino acids. The CDR3 bases are TGTGCCAGCAGCTTACGGGCGGCCCTTAGCACAGATACGCAGTATTTT. Protein: CASSLRAALSTDTQYF.

V and J are TRBV5-1 and TRBJ2-5; TRBD1 matches 9 bases. Germline assignment: CDR1 SGHRS and CDR2 YFSETQ. This CDR3 region has 16 residues. Trimming at V came to 4 bases and at J to 2 bases, leaving 9 bases not matched to a gene. The CDR3 region is CASSQGVGTGQETQYF. The CDR3 DNA is TGCGCCAGCAGCCAGGGGGTGGGGACAGGGCAAGAGACCCAGTACTTC.

This sequence joins TRBV7-9 and TRBJ2-7; no clear D. This CDR3 has 14 residues. Germline V CDR1 and CDR2: SEHNR, FQNEAQ (reference sequence). Trimming took off 6 bases at V and 0 bases at J, with 12 bases between the two ends. This CDR3 is CASRADPNSYEQYF. DNA for the CDR3: TGTGCCAGCAGGGCGGACCCGAACTCCTACGAGCAGTACTTC.